This T cell receptor beta chain is from a study of early T cells in non-severe SARS-CoV-2 infection. This CDR3 spans 17 amino acids. Trimming took 4 bases from V and 1 from J; bases not matched to a gene: 11. CDR1 is MDHEN, CDR2 SYDVKM, per germline. Molecules of cDNA were individually given unique molecular identifiers that were attached to them. TCRdb reprocessed the 5' RACE reads via MiXCR and lists one record per CDR3 protein. Of about 46,000 distinct CDR3 sequences in the sample, roughly 5% were seen once. The rearrangement links TRBV28 to TRBJ2-5, with TRBD2 matching 8 bases. The source material was whole blood, sampled at baseline. The receptor's source is an adult who was a healthcare worker with PCR-confirmed SARS-CoV-2 infection or an uninfected control (not recorded which). The CDR3 protein is CASSSGGSGILQETQYF. The CDR3 coding sequence is TGTGCCAGCAGTTCTGGGGGTAGCGGGATCCTCCAAGAGACCCAGTACTTC.